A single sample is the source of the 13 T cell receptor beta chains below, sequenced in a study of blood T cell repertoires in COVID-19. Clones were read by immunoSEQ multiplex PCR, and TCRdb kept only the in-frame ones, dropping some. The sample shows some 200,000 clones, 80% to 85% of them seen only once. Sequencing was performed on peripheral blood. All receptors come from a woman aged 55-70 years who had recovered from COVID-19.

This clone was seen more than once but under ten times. The CDR3 DNA is TGTGCCAGCAGAAAAACCGGGACAGGGGGCGGGAAAGGTCAGCCCCAGCATTTT. Its protein is CASRKTGTGGGKGQPQHF. V and J are TRBV2 and TRBJ1-5, with TRBD1 identical over 12 bases. This CDR3 is built from 18 residues. The V segment lost 6 bases and the J segment 6 bases; nucleotides outside the gene matches: 15. CDR1 is SNHLY and CDR2 is FYNNEI in the germline V gene.

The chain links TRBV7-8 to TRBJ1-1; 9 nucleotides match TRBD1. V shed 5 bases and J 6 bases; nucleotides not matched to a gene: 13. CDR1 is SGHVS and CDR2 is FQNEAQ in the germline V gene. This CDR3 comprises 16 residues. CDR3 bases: TGTGCCAGCAGCCTACTGACCGGGACAGGGTTCGCTGAAGCTTTCTTT. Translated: CASSLLTGTGFAEAFF.

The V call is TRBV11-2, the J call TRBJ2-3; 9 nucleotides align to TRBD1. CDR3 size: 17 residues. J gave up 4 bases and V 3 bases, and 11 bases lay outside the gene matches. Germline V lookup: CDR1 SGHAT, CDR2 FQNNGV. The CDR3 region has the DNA TGTGCCAGCAGCTTCACAGGGGGCAAAACCTCGCCAGATACGCAGTATTTT. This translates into CASSFTGGKTSPDTQYF.

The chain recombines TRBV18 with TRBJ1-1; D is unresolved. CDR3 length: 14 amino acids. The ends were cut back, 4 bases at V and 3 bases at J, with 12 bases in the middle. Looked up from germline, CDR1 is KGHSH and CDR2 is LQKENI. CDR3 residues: CASSQGRVYTEAFF. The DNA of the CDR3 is TGTGCCAGCTCACAAGGGAGGGTTTACACTGAAGCTTTCTTT.

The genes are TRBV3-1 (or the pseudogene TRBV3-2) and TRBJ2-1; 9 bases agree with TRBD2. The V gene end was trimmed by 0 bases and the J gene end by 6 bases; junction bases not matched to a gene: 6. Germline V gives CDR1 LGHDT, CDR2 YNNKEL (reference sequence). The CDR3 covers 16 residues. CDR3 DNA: TGTGCCAGCAGCCAAGAACGTAGCGGGGGTCCCAATGAGCAGTTCTTC. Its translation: CASSQERSGGPNEQFF.

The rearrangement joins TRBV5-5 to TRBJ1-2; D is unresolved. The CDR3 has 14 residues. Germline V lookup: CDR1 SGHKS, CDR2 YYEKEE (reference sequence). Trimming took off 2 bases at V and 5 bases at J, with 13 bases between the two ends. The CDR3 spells CASSFQARPYGYTF. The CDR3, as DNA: TGTGCCAGCAGCTTCCAGGCGAGACCGTATGGCTACACCTTC. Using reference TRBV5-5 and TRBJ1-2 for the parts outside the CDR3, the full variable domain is DAGVTQSPTHLIKTRGQQVTLRCSPISGHKSVSWYQQVLGQGPQFIFQYYEKEERGRGNFPDRFSARQFPNYSSELNVNALLLGDSALYLCASSFQARPYGYTFGSGTRLTVV.

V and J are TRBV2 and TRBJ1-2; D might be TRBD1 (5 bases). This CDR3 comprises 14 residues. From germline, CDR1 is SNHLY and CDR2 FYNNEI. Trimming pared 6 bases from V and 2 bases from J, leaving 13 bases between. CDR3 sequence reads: CASSPGAGNYGYTF. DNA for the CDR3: TGTGCCAGCAGCCCTGGGGCAGGAAACTATGGCTACACCTTC.

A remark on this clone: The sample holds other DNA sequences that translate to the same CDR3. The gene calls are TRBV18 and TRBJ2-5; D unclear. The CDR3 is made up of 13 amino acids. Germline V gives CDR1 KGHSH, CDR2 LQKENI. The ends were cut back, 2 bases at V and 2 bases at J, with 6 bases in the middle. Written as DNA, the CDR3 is TGTGCCAGCTCACCAACCAGTCAAGAGACCCAGTACTTC. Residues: CASSPTSQETQYF.

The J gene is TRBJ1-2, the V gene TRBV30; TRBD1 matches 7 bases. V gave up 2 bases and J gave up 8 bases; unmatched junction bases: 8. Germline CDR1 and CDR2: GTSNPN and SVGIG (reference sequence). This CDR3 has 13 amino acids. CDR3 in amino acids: CAWSLTGAQGYTF. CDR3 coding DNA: TGTGCCTGGAGTCTAACAGGGGCTCAAGGCTACACCTTC.

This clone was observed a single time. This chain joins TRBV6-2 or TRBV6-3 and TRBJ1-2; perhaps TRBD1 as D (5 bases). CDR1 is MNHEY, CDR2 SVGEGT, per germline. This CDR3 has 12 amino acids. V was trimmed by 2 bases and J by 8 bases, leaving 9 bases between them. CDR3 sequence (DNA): TGTGCCAGCAGTTACCCCGGGGGGGGCTACACCTTC. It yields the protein CASSYPGGGYTF.

The CDR3 nucleotides read TGTGCCAGCAGCCTTGGGACAGGGGTCGAGACCCAGTACTTC. Protein product: CASSLGTGVETQYF. V gene TRBV9 combines with J gene TRBJ2-5; 10 nucleotides line up with TRBD1. After removal of 4 bases from V and 5 bases from J, the junction contained 5 bases not matched to a gene. The germline V gene encodes CDR1 SGDLS and CDR2 YYNGEE. The CDR3 has 14 amino acids.

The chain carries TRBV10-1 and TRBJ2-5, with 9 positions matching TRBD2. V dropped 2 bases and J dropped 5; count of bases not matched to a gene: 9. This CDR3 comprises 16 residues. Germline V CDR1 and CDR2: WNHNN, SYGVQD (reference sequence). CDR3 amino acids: CASSESSAGGQETQYF. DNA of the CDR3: TGCGCCAGCAGTGAGAGCTCGGCGGGGGGGCAGGAGACCCAGTACTTC.

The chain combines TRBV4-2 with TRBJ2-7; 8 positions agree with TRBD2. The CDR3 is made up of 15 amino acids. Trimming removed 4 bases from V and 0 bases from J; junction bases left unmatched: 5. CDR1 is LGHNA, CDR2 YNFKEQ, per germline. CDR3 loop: CASSLAGGASYEQYF. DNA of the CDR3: TGTGCCAGCAGCCTGGCGGGGGGCGCCTCCTACGAGCAGTACTTC.